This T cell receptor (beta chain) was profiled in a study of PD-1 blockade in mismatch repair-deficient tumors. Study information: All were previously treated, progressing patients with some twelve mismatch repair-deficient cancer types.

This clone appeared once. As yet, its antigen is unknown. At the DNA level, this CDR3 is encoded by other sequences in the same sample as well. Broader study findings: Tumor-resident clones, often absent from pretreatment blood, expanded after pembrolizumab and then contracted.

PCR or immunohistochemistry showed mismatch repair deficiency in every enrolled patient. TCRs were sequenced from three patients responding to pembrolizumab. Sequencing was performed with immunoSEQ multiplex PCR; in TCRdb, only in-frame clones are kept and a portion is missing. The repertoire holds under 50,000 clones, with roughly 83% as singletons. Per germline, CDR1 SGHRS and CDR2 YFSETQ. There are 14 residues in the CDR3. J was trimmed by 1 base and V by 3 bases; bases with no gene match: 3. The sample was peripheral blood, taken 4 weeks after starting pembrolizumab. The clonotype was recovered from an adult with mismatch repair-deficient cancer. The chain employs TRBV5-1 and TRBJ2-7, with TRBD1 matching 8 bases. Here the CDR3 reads CASSWGQASYEQYF. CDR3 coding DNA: TGCGCCAGCAGCTGGGGACAGGCTTCCTACGAGCAGTACTTC.